Below, 26 T cell receptor beta chains from the same sample are listed, as sequenced in a study of cytomegalovirus exposure and HLA in healthy donors. It was with 60 Vbeta and 13 Jbeta primers that the PCR ran. TCRdb's copy holds only in-frame clones and misses some; the assay was immunoSEQ multiplex PCR. The profile shows about 120,000 clones, about 70% of them singletons. The sample was PBMCs. The receptors stem from a human donor in good health.

The chain is built from TRBV7-2 and TRBJ2-7; D gene ambiguous. This CDR3 region has 12 residues. V was cut by 2 bases and J by 7 bases, with 9 bases left in between. CDR1 SGHTA and CDR2 FQGNSA come from the germline V gene. The DNA for the CDR3 is TGTGCCAGCAGCTTAACACTCGGGGAGCAGTACTTC. This gives the protein CASSLTLGEQYF.

This chain links TRBV16 with TRBJ1-4, with D unclear. CDR1 is KGHSY, CDR2 FQNENV, per germline. Trimming removed 3 bases at V and 7 bases at J, with 15 bases between. CDR3 length: 15 residues. DNA for the CDR3: TGTGCCAGCAGCCAGGCATTACGAGAGGGTGAAAAACTGTTTTTT. Its protein is CASSQALREGEKLFF.

This clone was counted once. V and J are TRBV28 and TRBJ2-4, with 10 positions matching TRBD1. This CDR3 contains 14 residues. Germline CDR1 reads MDHEN; CDR2 reads SYDVKM. J gave up 7 bases and V 4 bases, and 4 bases lay outside the gene matches. The CDR3 coding sequence is TGTGCCAGCAGTTCGACAGGGGGCCAGAACATTCAGTACTTC. It yields the protein CASSSTGGQNIQYF.

J is TRBJ2-5 and V is TRBV15; D is perhaps TRBD2 (5 bases). Trimming took off 3 bases at V and 5 bases at J, with 13 bases between the two ends. The CDR3 has 14 residues. Looked up from germline, CDR1 is LNHNV and CDR2 is YYDKDF (reference sequence). CDR3 protein: CATSSQYGDETQYF. The CDR3 DNA is TGTGCCACCAGCAGTCAATACGGGGATGAGACCCAGTACTTC.

This sequence joins TRBV7-7 and TRBJ2-1, with 8 bases lining up with TRBD1. The CDR3 extends over 13 amino acids. The germline V gene encodes CDR1 SSHAT and CDR2 FNYEAQ (reference sequence). Trimming cost V 1 base and J 15 bases; bases outside gene matches: 8. The CDR3 region is CASSLGPGTGSFF. The DNA of the CDR3 is TGTGCCAGCAGCTTAGGCCCCGGGACAGGCTCGTTCTTC. Full variable domain (outside the CDR3, taken from reference TRBV7-7 and TRBJ2-1): GAGVSQSPRYKVTKRGQDVTLRCDPISSHATLYWYQQALGQGPEFLTYFNYEAQPDKSGLPSDRFSAERPEGSISTLTIQRTEQRDSAMYRCASSLGPGTGSFFGPGTRLTVL.

The chain uses TRBV5-1 and TRBJ2-3; TRBD2 aligns across 7 bases. CDR1 is SGHRS, CDR2 YFSETQ, per germline. J lost 3 bases, V lost 4 bases, and 14 bases had no gene match. The CDR3 has 17 amino acids. The CDR3 loop reads CASSRLPGEGETDTQYF. CDR3 sequence (DNA): TGCGCCAGCAGCAGACTTCCTGGGGAGGGAGAGACAGATACGCAGTATTTT.

The table lists this clone with a count of one. This rearrangement joins TRBV28 to TRBJ2-1; 7 positions agree with TRBD1. Germline CDR1 is MDHEN and CDR2 is SYDVKM. With V trimmed by 5 bases and J by 4 bases, 5 bases remained unmatched. CDR3 length equals 14 residues. This chain's CDR3 is CASSRPTGYNEQFF. CDR3 nucleotides: TGTGCCAGCAGTCGCCCGACAGGGTACAATGAGCAGTTCTTC.

The DNA of the CDR3 is TGTGCCAGCGCCGGGGGGCGATTGAACAATCAGCCCCAGCATTTT. Translation: CASAGGRLNNQPQHF. The rearrangement links TRBV21-1 to TRBJ1-5. TRBV21-1 is given as a pseudogene. There are 15 residues in the CDR3.

This clone was counted only a few times. The chain joins TRBV30 to TRBJ2-5; unclear D gene. The germline V gene has CDR1 GTSNPN and CDR2 SVGIG (reference sequence). V lost 0 bases and J 5 bases, leaving 4 bases between the germline ends. CDR3 length equals 11 residues. CDR3 loop: CAWSVLETQYF. The CDR3 DNA follows: TGTGCCTGGAGTGTACTTGAGACCCAGTACTTC.

This rearrangement joins TRBV13 to TRBJ1-4; D gene uncertain. The CDR3 contains 19 residues. V was trimmed by 5 bases and J by 3 bases, leaving 25 bases between them. Germline loops: CDR1 PRHDT, CDR2 FYEKMQ (reference sequence). This CDR3 reads CASSPQGGLTEGANEKLFF. CDR3 nucleotide sequence: TGTGCCAGCAGCCCCCAAGGTGGTTTGACGGAGGGAGCTAATGAAAAACTGTTTTTT.

J is TRBJ1-1 and V is TRBV2, with 8 bases identical to TRBD1. Germline CDR1 is SNHLY and CDR2 is FYNNEI. This CDR3 comprises 11 residues. Trimming at V came to 6 bases and at J to 7 bases, leaving 1 base not matched to a gene. The CDR3 bases are TGTGCCAGCAGACAGGGGGGTGAAGCTTTCTTT. As protein: CASRQGGEAFF.

The V call is TRBV10-2, the J call TRBJ1-5, with 8 positions matching TRBD1. Germline CDR1 reads WSHSY; CDR2 reads SAAADI. The CDR3 is 14 amino acids. J lost 7 bases, V lost 5 bases, and 7 bases had no gene match. The DNA for the CDR3 is TGCGCCAGCAGTCGACAGGGGACGGGGCAGCCCCAGCATTTT. This gives the protein CASSRQGTGQPQHF.

The V gene is TRBV5-6, the J gene TRBJ2-3, with TRBD2 matching over 8 bases. Germline loops: CDR1 SGHDT, CDR2 YYEEEE. The CDR3 runs to 19 residues. Trimming at V came to 2 bases and at J to 2 bases, leaving 16 bases not matched to a gene. In DNA, the CDR3 is TGTGCCAGCAGCTTACACAGGGTTTCCGGGACTAGAGCCACAGATACGCAGTATTTT. This codes for CASSLHRVSGTRATDTQYF.

This clone was picked up a small number of times. The sample has other DNA sequences that encode this CDR3 too. This chain joins TRBV6-6 and TRBJ2-7, with D tentatively TRBD1 (5 bases). Germline V gene data show CDR1 as MNHNY and CDR2 as SVGAGI (reference sequence). This CDR3 contains 11 residues. V lost 2 bases and J 7 bases, leaving 6 bases between the germline ends. The CDR3 reads CASSYQGEQYF. CDR3 in DNA: TGTGCCAGCAGTTACCAGGGAGAGCAGTACTTC.

This rearrangement joins TRBV7-3 to TRBJ2-2; no reliable D call. Trimming cost V 0 bases and J 4 bases, with 6 bases left between them. CDR1 is SGHTA, CDR2 FQGTGA, per germline. The CDR3 has 14 amino acids. The CDR3 bases are TGTGCCAGCAGCTTAACTGTCCGCACCGGGGAGCTGTTTTTT. The encoded protein is CASSLTVRTGELFF.

The rearrangement uses TRBV6-6 and TRBJ2-1; TRBD2 aligns across 8 bases. With 2 bases clipped from V and 9 bases from J, the junction kept 6 bases outside the gene matches. Per germline, CDR1 MNHNY and CDR2 SVGAGI (reference sequence). There are 14 residues in the CDR3. CDR3 residues: CASSYGTRSTEQFF. The CDR3 DNA is TGTGCCAGCAGTTACGGGACTAGATCAACTGAGCAGTTCTTC.

A few counts support this clone. The V call is TRBV28, the J call TRBJ2-1; TRBD2 is a possible D gene (6 bases). Germline V gene sequence: CDR1 MDHEN, CDR2 SYDVKM. The length of the CDR3 is 15 residues. The V and J ends lost 5 bases and 8 bases respectively, with 19 bases between them. The CDR3: CASSGRRGPLDEQFF. The CDR3 DNA reads TGTGCCAGCAGTGGTAGGAGGGGTCCTCTCGATGAGCAGTTCTTC.

The chain links TRBV7-9 to TRBJ2-1, with TRBD2 matching over 11 bases. CDR3 size: 16 residues. Germline CDR1 and CDR2: SEHNR and FQNEAQ (reference sequence). The V and J ends lost 5 bases and 5 bases, in that order; junction bases with no gene match: 8. The CDR3 here is CASSSIAGGPNNEQFF. In DNA, the CDR3 is TGTGCCAGCAGCAGTATAGCGGGAGGGCCGAACAATGAGCAGTTCTTC.

This clone was seen a single time. The V call is TRBV19, the J call TRBJ2-5, with D perhaps matching TRBD2 (5 bases). Germline loops: CDR1 LNHDA, CDR2 SQIVND (reference sequence). Between the trimmed V and J ends, which lost 2 bases and 5 bases, there was a span of 12 bases. CDR3 size: 14 residues. CDR3 sequence reads: CASSIRLAQETQYF. CDR3 nucleotide sequence: TGTGCCAGTAGTATAAGGCTAGCTCAGGAGACCCAGTACTTC.

This chain connects TRBV19 to TRBJ2-5, with D maybe TRBD2 (5 bases). The germline V gene has CDR1 LNHDA and CDR2 SQIVND (reference sequence). The V gene lost 5 bases and the J gene lost 2 bases, with 15 bases spanning the gap. The CDR3 has 15 amino acids. The DNA for the CDR3 is TGTGCCAGTAGTTGGCGGGCCTTAGCACAAGAGACCCAGTACTTC. This sequence encodes CASSWRALAQETQYF. The full variable domain, its missing parts supplied by reference TRBV19 and TRBJ2-5, is DGGITQSPKYLFRKEGQNVTLSCEQNLNHDAMYWYRQDPGQGLRLIYYSQIVNDFQKGDIAEGYSVSREKKESFPLTVTSAQKNPTAFYLCASSWRALAQETQYFGPGTRLLVL.

The chain links TRBV4-1 to TRBJ2-3; 9 bases line up with TRBD2. This CDR3 is built from 19 residues. V lost 0 bases to trimming and J lost 0 bases; unmatched junction nucleotides: 10. Germline CDR1 and CDR2: MGHRA and YSYEKL. The CDR3 bases are TGCGCCAGCAGCCAAGATCGTAGCGGGGGCTCGACAAGCACAGATACGCAGTATTTT. This translates into CASSQDRSGGSTSTDTQYF.

V usage is TRBV5-1 and J usage is TRBJ1-6; a possible D gene is TRBD1 (6 bases). CDR1 is SGHRS and CDR2 is YFSETQ in the germline V gene. The V gene lost 3 bases and the J gene lost 7 bases, with 14 bases spanning the gap. The CDR3 runs to 15 residues. DNA for the CDR3: TGCGCCAGCAGCTGGGGGCAGGGGCAGAATTCACCCCTCCACTTT. Residues: CASSWGQGQNSPLHF.

V usage is TRBV5-4 and J usage is TRBJ1-1; 8 bases map to TRBD1. With 3 bases clipped from V and 4 bases from J, the junction kept 5 bases outside the gene matches. This CDR3 region has 14 residues. The germline V gene encodes CDR1 SGHNT and CDR2 YYREEE (reference sequence). CDR3 region: CASSSDRGVTEAFF. The CDR3 DNA follows: TGTGCCAGCAGCTCCGACAGGGGAGTCACTGAAGCTTTCTTT.

V usage is TRBV4-1 and J usage is TRBJ1-2, with a weak D call TRBD1 (6 bases). This CDR3 has 14 residues. Germline CDR1 and CDR2: MGHRA and YSYEKL. Trimming removed 6 bases from V and 5 bases from J, with 16 bases in between. The CDR3 sequence is CASRPQQGLYGYTF. In DNA, the CDR3 is TGCGCCAGCAGACCCCAACAGGGATTGTATGGCTACACCTTC.

The rearrangement joins TRBV5-4 to TRBJ2-5; possibly TRBD2 for D (6 bases). Trimming took 2 bases from V and 13 from J, leaving 18 bases between them. Per germline, CDR1 SGHNT and CDR2 YYREEE (reference sequence). The CDR3 totals 13 residues. The CDR3 protein is CASSFGSGELGYF. As DNA, the CDR3 is TGTGCCAGCAGCTTTGGTAGCGGAGAGCTTGGGTACTTC.

This clone was found once. The CDR3 sequence is CASSLEQGGPQHF. In DNA, the CDR3 is TGTGCCAGCAGCTTGGAACAGGGTGGGCCCCAGCATTTT. The chain has TRBV5-4 and TRBJ1-5; D might be TRBD1 (6 bases). The ends were cut back, 0 bases at V and 9 bases at J, with 10 bases in the middle. Germline assignment: CDR1 SGHNT and CDR2 YYREEE (reference sequence). This CDR3 comprises 13 residues.